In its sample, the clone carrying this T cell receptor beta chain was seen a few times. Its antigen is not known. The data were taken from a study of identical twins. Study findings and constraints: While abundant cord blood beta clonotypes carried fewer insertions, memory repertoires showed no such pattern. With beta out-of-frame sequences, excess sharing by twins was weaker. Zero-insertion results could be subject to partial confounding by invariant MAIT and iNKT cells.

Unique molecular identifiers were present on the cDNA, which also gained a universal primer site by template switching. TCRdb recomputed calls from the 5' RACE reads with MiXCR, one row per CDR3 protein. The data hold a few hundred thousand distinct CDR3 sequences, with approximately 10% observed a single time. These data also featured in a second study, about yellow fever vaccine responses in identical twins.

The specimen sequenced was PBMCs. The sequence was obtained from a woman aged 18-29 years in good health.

CDR3 DNA sequence: TGTGCCAGCAGCTTAGCACGGAGGTCCCAGTACTTC. Its translation is CASSLARRSQYF. The chain has TRBV7-2 and TRBJ2-5, with D perhaps matching TRBD2 (5 bases). Germline CDR1 and CDR2: SGHTA and FQGNSA. The V end was cut by 0 bases, the J end by 9 bases, with 8 bases between. This CDR3 region has 12 residues.